This T cell receptor (beta chain) was obtained from a study of HIV-infected patients and healthy controls. The germline V gene has CDR1 MDHEN and CDR2 SYDVKM. This CDR3 comprises 16 residues. The repertoire came from unfractionated whole blood and reflected all unsorted peripheral T cells. Alpha and beta constant-region primers primed reverse transcription of around 540 ng RNA. Separate chain-specific third strand synthesis with multiplexing indices produced the alpha and beta libraries. TCRdb re-analysed the 5' RACE reads in MiXCR, keeping a single row per CDR3 protein. The data show more than 9,000 distinct CDR3 sequences, 8.5% to 12% seen once. In regard to this clonotype: A read error may account for a junction end that differs from germline.

The sequence came from an adult with HIV infection. J is TRBJ1-4 and V is TRBV28; possibly TRBD1 for D (5 bases). The sequencing used blood, collected before antiretroviral therapy. The CDR3 region has the DNA TGTGCTAGCAGATCTCCGGAGGGGACAACTAATGAAAAACTGTTTTTT. This gives the protein CASRSPEGTTNEKLFF.